This record covers a single T cell receptor beta chain. No antigen is known for it. This CDR3 is 13 amino acids long. Per the germline V gene, CDR1 is DFQATT and CDR2 is SNEGSKA (reference sequence). For repertoire sequencing, the TCR beta CDR3 regions were amplified from RNA transcripts. HTBI primers were used in a first-round RT-PCR, which preceded a second-round multiplex PCR. TCRdb itself ran the multiplex PCR reads through MiXCR, one entry per CDR3 protein. The profile shows 560,000 or so distinct CDR3 sequences, 35% to 45% of them singletons. These data originate in a study of Graves' ophthalmopathy and Graves' hyperthyroidism. Broader study findings: Ophthalmopathy versus stable hyperthyroidism: 13-signature model gave less than 90% sensitivity, roughly 81% specificity.

Each diagnosis was determined on the basis of clinical symptoms, serum thyroxine, TRAb, thyroid ultrasound and orbital computed tomography. Specimen: peripheral blood or thyroid tissue (not recorded which). This TCR was recovered from an adult man with Graves' hyperthyroidism. The rearrangement uses TRBV20-1 and TRBJ2-7, with TRBD2 identical over 10 bases. The end of the DNA aligns better with TRBJ2-1, so the J call may be wrong. The CDR3 DNA follows: TGCAGTGCTGTACGGACTAGCGGCAATGAGCAGTTCTTC. Translating it yields CSAVRTSGNEQFF.